This TCR beta chain was sequenced in a study of cytomegalovirus exposure and HLA in healthy donors. Points from the study as a whole: Further analysis was carried out later, and it showed several of the most significant clusters appearing linked to common viral pathogens. TCR beta chains numbering 150 to 200 were designated cytomegalovirus-associated. Apparent HLA restriction characterized most CMV-associated TCR beta chains in a later analysis. High sensitivity and specificity were reportedly achieved when the classifier diagnosed cytomegalovirus status.

This clone appeared a single time. The target antigen is unknown. Researchers ran the PCR with 60 Vbeta and 13 Jbeta primers. Sequencing used immunoSEQ multiplex PCR; TCRdb keeps in-frame clones, though not all of them. The table shows over 150,000 clones, with about 83% occurring only once. The CDR3 runs 13 residues. V lost 5 bases and J lost 5; bases outside the gene matches: 2. CDR1 is MNHNS and CDR2 is SASEGT in the germline V gene. V and J are TRBV6-1 and TRBJ1-2, with 10 bases identical to TRBD1. Sequenced input: PBMCs. The receptor's source is a woman aged 25 to 39 in good health and CMV-seronegative. CDR3: CASSRTGGYGYTF. The DNA for the CDR3 is TGTGCCAGCAGTCGGACAGGGGGGTATGGCTACACCTTC.